This T cell receptor (beta chain) was sequenced in a study of blood T cell repertoires in COVID-19 (dated by TCRdb to the early 2020s). With respect to the entire study: Samples covering the acute and convalescent phases of COVID-19 were provided by collaborators in the United States, Italy and Spain. The material from the prospective study consisted of cDNA or gDNA derived from T cells, B-cell-depleted T cells, or PBMCs. A de-identified subject ID, COVID-19 status, age in years and sex were almost always included in the sample metadata. The dataset comprised deeply sampled blood TCRbeta repertoires from subjects exposed to, actively infected with, or recovered from COVID-19. Samples came from the ongoing ImmuneRACE study (first 160 participants) plus 1,254 subjects from 6 global collaborators. The repertoires were made available in a free public database intended to serve as a resource for research on the immune response to SARS-CoV-2. Where HLA class I and class II types were available, the types were taken from metadata supplied by the sample provider, not from assay-based typing. Overall study results and their limits: How much clinical and demographic metadata was included differed by source and by participant, and the metadata was provided uncurated.

Collaborating institutions collected whole blood in K2EDTA tubes following their own protocols. For TCRbeta analysis, collaborator samples were shipped as frozen whole blood, as isolated PBMCs, or as DNA extracted from either sample type. CDR1 and CDR2, per the germline V gene, are SNHLY and FYNNEI. The CDR3 covers 14 residues, taking in both the cysteine and the phenylalanine. Only CDR3 DNA is held: 42 bases, read in frame from base 1. Germline trimming: 4 bases from V, 5 bases from J; junction bases outside gene matches: 4. The immunoSEQ Assay, a bias-controlled multiplex PCR, was used to amplify TCRbeta CDR3 regions from genomic DNA. Processing in the source paper ran as follows. The number of nucleated cells in each sample was estimated from the amplification of reference gene primers within the assay. To quantify the absolute abundance of each unique TCRbeta CDR3 rearrangement, sequence reads were collapsed and filtered. For each sample, productive Simpson clonality was calculated as the square root of Simpson's diversity index across productive rearrangements. This immuneACCESS table, as held by TCRdb, lists in-frame sequences with V and J called but not all clones. Of the missing ones, under half trace to an unresolved V gene in checked studies; the others have no known cause. V and J calls and clone size come straight from that table; D and trimming were deduced from the DNA. For this sample there are about 74,000 clones; 70% to 90% appear just once. More than 1.5% of the sample is held by the ten biggest clonotypes.

A remark on this clone: Its target antigen remains unknown. No base-level quality is on record; no much larger clone is a single base apart.

Sequencing used peripheral blood. The source is an elderly woman with active or convalescent COVID-19. The chain was built from TRBV2 and TRBJ2-3, and 9 bases in between align with TRBD1. The bases read TGTGCCAGCAGTGGAACAGGGGGCTTAGATACGCAGTATTTT. Translated, it reads CASSGTGGLDTQYF. The entire variable domain, with the stretches around the CDR3 drawn from the reference TRBV2 and TRBJ2-3 proteins, is EPEVTQTPSHQVTQMGQEVILRCVPISNHLYFYWYRQILGQKVEFLVSFYNNEISEKSEIFDDQFSVERPDGSNFTLKIRSTKLEDSAMYFCASSGTGGLDTQYFGPGTRLTVL.